A single sample gave rise to the 3 T cell receptor beta chains below, sequenced in a study of monozygotic twins with inflammatory bowel disease. TCRdb re-called the 5' RACE reads; every CDR3 protein appears as one record, without DNA. Here the sample table reports more than 110,000 distinct CDR3 sequences. The sequencing input was blood. Receptors originate from a human donor with ulcerative colitis or Crohn's disease, or a healthy co-twin of an affected twin (not recorded which).

The CDR3 protein is CASSYSPLAVVYNEQFF. The rearrangement joins TRBV6-5 to TRBJ2-1; TCRdb reports TRBD2, a call that lacks DNA to check it against. The CDR3 has 17 residues. Germline V lookup: CDR1 MNHEY, CDR2 SVGAGI.

The chain has TRBV29-1 and TRBJ2-4; without DNA, the TCRdb call of TRBD1 cannot be checked. The CDR3 has 13 residues. CDR1 SQVTM and CDR2 ANQGSEA come from the germline V gene. The CDR3: CSVSQGGKNIQYF. Using reference TRBV29-1 and TRBJ2-4 for the parts outside the CDR3, the full variable domain is SAVISQKPSRDICQRGTSLTIQCQVDSQVTMMFWYRQQPGQSLTLIATANQGSEATYESGFVIDKFPISRPNLTFSTLTVSNMSPEDSSIYLCSVSQGGKNIQYFGAGTRLSVL.

V is TRBV4-3 and J is TRBJ2-3; checking the TCRdb D call of TRBD1 is not possible without DNA. The CDR3 spans 13 residues. Germline values: CDR1 LGHNA, CDR2 YSLEER. CDR3 in amino acids: CASSQDWGDTQYF.